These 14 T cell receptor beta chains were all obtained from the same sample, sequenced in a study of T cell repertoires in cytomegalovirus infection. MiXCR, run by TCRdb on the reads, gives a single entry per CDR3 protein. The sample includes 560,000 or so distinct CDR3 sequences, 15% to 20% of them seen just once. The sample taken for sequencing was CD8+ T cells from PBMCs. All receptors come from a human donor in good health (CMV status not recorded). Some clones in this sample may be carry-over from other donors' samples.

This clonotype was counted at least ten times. CDR3 DNA: TGTGCCAGCAGCTGGGGCAGGGGGCGTAGAGGAACTGAAGCTTTCTTT. It codes for CASSWGRGRRGTEAFF. The J gene is TRBJ1-1, the V gene TRBV7-8; TRBD1 aligns across 8 bases. V lost 4 bases to trimming and J lost 5 bases; unmatched junction nucleotides: 12. Germline CDR1 and CDR2: SGHVS and FQNEAQ. The length of the CDR3 is 16 residues.

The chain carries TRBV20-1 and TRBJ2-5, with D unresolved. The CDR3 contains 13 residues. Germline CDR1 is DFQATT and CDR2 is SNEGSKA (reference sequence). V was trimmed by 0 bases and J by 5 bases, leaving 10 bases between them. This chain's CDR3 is CSARDPPTETQYF. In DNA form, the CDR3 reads TGCAGTGCTAGAGATCCGCCCACGGAGACCCAGTACTTC.

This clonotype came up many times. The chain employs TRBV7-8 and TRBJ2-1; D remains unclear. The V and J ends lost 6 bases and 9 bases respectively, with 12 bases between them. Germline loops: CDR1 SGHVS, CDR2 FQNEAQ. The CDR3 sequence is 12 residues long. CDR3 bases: TGTGCCAGCAGTCCTCGATCTGCTGAGCAGTTCTTC. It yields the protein CASSPRSAEQFF.

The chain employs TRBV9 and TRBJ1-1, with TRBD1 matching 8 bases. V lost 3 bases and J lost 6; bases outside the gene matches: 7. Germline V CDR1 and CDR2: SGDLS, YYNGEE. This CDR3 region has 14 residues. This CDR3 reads CASSGTGLRAEAFF. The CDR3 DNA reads TGTGCCAGCAGCGGGACAGGGTTGCGGGCTGAAGCTTTCTTT.

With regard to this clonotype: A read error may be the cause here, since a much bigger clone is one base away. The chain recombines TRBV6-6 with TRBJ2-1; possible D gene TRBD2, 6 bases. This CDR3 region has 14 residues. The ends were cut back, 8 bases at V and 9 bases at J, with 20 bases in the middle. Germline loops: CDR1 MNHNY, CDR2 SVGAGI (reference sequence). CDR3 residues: CASWTTGVWSEQFF. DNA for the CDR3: TGTGCCAGCTGGACGACGGGAGTGTGGAGTGAGCAGTTCTTC.

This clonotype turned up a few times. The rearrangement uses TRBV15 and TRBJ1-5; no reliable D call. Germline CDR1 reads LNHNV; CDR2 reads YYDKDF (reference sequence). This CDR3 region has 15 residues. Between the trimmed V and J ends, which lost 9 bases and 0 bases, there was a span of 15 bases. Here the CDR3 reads CATSIGDYSNQPQHF. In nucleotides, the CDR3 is TGTGCCACATCTATTGGTGATTATAGCAATCAGCCCCAGCATTTT.

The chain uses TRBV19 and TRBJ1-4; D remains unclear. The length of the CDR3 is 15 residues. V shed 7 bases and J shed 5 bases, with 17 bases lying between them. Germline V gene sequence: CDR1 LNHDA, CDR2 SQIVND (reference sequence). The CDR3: CASTPSGYENEKLFF. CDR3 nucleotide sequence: TGTGCCAGTACCCCTTCGGGCTACGAAAATGAAAAACTGTTTTTT.

The CDR3 nucleotides are TGTGCCAGCAGTTACTCTTGGGACACCTACGAGCAGTACTTC. This codes for CASSYSWDTYEQYF. The rearrangement joins TRBV6-5 to TRBJ2-7; tentative D call: TRBD1 (6 bases). Germline values: CDR1 MNHEY, CDR2 SVGAGI. The CDR3 runs 14 residues. V lost 0 bases and J 2 bases, leaving 8 bases between the germline ends.

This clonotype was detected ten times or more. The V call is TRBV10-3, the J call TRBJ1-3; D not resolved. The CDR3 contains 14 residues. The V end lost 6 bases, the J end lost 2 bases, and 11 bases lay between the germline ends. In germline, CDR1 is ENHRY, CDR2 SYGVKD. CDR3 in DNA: TGTGCCATCAGAAAAGACGGCGCTGGAAACACCATATATTTT. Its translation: CAIRKDGAGNTIYF.

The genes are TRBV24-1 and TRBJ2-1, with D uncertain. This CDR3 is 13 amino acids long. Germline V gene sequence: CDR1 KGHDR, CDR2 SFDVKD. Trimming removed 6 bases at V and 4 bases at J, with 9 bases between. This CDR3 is CATSSPGYNEQFF. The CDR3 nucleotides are TGTGCCACCAGTTCACCAGGTTACAATGAGCAGTTCTTC.

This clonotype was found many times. This CDR3 reads CASSWRAGGPETQYF. The CDR3 nucleotides are TGCGCCAGCAGCTGGAGGGCGGGAGGGCCAGAGACCCAGTACTTC. The rearrangement uses TRBV5-1 and TRBJ2-5; 9 positions match TRBD2. J gave up 4 bases and V 3 bases, and 7 bases lay outside the gene matches. The CDR3 covers 15 residues. The germline CDR1 and CDR2 sequences are SGHRS and YFSETQ.

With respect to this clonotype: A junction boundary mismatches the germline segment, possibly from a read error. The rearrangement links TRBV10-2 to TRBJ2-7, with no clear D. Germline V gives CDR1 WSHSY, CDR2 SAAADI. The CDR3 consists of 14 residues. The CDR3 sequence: CASSDSDTSYVQYF. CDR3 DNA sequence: TGCGCCAGCAGTGACTCTGACACCTCCTACGTGCAGTACTTC.

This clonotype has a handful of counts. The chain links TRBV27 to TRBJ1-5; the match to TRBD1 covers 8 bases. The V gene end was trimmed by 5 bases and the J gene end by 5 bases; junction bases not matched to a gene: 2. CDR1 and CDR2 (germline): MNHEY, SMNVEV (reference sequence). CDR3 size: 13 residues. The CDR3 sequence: CASSPGGDQPQHF. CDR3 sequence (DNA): TGTGCCAGCAGTCCAGGGGGCGATCAGCCCCAGCATTTT.

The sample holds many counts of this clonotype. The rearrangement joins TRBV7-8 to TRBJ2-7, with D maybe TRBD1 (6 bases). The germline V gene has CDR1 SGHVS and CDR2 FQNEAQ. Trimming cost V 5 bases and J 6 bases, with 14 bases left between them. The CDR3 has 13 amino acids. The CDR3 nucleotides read TGTGCCAGCAGCCAGCGCACAGGGCGCGAGCAGTACTTC. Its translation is CASSQRTGREQYF.